The source of this T cell receptor beta chain is a study of shared clonotypes between healthy human individuals (dated by TCRdb to the early 2020s). Study-wide context: Three men and a couple of women, aged 18 to 49 years, made up the cohort. For each donor, three plates each were used for CD4 naive and CD4 memory, two plates were used for CD8 naive, and one plate was used for CD8 memory. The study deeply sequenced blood TCR repertoires of about 5 healthy adults to estimate repertoire size and the extent of clonotype sharing between individuals. Libraries were prepared and TCR repertoires were sequenced by different laboratories using diverse techniques, in order to increase sequencing depth and limit assay-specific biases. Leukapheresis yielded between about 0.9 and 9 billion PBMCs per donor.

Study-level results and caveats: Incomplete sequencing was indicated by rarefaction of sorted-subset datasets, despite the large sequencing depth. Across several donors, about 4.5% of naive CD4, 3% to 4% of naive CD8, around 2.5% of memory CD4, and under 0.45% of memory CD8 clonotypes were shared. Pairwise subsampling led to the expectation that sequencing depth would affect the degree of clonotype sharing among donors. Sampling was restricted to blood, and TCR repertoires in tissues likely differ from the TCR repertoires found in blood. Clonotypes shared by all four sorted-subset donors showed higher generation probabilities than non-shared clonotypes. Naive subsets generally had larger estimated clonotype richness than memory subsets. The small number of donors limited the genetic and exposure-history diversity represented.

V drops 6 bases and J drops 0 bases, leaving 6 bases in between. The germline V gene (reference sequence) specifies LNHDA as CDR1 and SQIVND as CDR2. Taken from cysteine to phenylalanine, the CDR3 has 13 residues. Only CDR3 DNA is held: 39 bases, read in frame from base 1. As for this clone: Which antigen it targets is not known. One base away there is no much larger clone; base qualities are not given.

Using the deep immunoSEQ assay, TCR CDR3 regions were amplified from genomic DNA by multiplex PCR. Genomic DNA extracted from each cell subset was distributed evenly over all wells of several immunoSEQ 96-well plates, and each plate served as one replicate. For sorted subsets, 150 to 200 ng genomic DNA, equal to about 30,000 T cell genomes, was loaded into each replicate PCR. Purified libraries were quantified with a Qubit 3.0 fluorometer, sized on a Bioanalyzer 2100, and re-quantified with the KAPA Library Quantification kit. Every immunoSEQ 96-well plate was sequenced on a separate single-read 150-cycle Illumina NextSeq 550 flow cell. The study's own analysis went as follows. Because the immunoSEQ output included only junctional sequences and no quality scores, the filtering could not be the same as the filtering used for full-length reads. Sequences were annotated with PyIR, a Python wrapper for IgBLAST v1.9, and V/J genes and CDR3 were assigned using IMGT germline references. Any read was removed if the V/J assignment was weak (E-value above 1e-6), the CDR3 was missing, or the read contained stop codons, out-of-frame junctions, or ambiguous translated residues. V3J clonotypes were defined by identical inferred V gene, J gene, and CDR3 amino acid sequence. Percentage overlap between repertoires was computed as shared unique clonotypes divided by the size of the smaller repertoire. Three approaches were used to assess repertoire richness: RTK rarefaction, the Chao1 estimator, and Recon v2.1 estimates of unobserved clonotypes. Generation probabilities were computed with OLGA for all TCRbeta clonotypes obtained by the gDNA method from several donors. TCRdb provides this immuneACCESS table in a form limited to in-frame rearrangements. Some clones are lacking; in checked studies, under half of them reflect an unresolved V gene, and why the rest are absent is not known. The D gene and trimming were derived from the DNA, and the V and J assignments and clone size from that table. This sample gives about 1 million clones in total; roughly 70% of them show up just once. The ten most abundant clones make up over 1.3% of the sample.

The donors were healthy, HIV-negative adults with no recently reported acute infections or vaccinations. Every donor was a Caucasian adult living in Nashville, Tennessee, USA. CD4+ T cells were enriched by magnetic negative selection; naive cells were then positively selected on CD45RA, and the negative fraction formed the memory subset. Blood was obtained by leukapheresis, after which PBMCs were separated by Ficoll-Histopaque density gradient centrifugation and cryopreserved in liquid nitrogen vapor phase. Analytical flow cytometry was used to check the purity and quantity of each magnetically sorted T cell population. Genomic DNA was isolated from every sorted fraction and measured by UV absorbance on a Nanodrop 2000c.

The source is a man aged 18 to 30 in good health. The receptor chain draws on TRBV19 and TRBJ1-3; the D gene identity is not certain. Sequencing used memory CD4+ T cells sorted from blood. The label giving this sample's cell subset or site can be read as: CD45RA-negative fraction. The CDR3 region reads CASRQNSGNTIYF. The bases read TGTGCCAGTAGACAGAACTCTGGAAACACCATATATTTT.